This passage covers 24 T cell receptor beta chains from one sample sequenced in a study of T cells in Graves' hyperthyroidism and ophthalmopathy. RNA transcripts provided the source from which TCR beta CDR3 regions were amplified. In the first-round RT-PCR of the TCR CDR3, the HTBI primer set was used. A single record per CDR3 protein comes from TCRdb applying MiXCR to the multiplex PCR reads. This sample yields around 270,000 distinct CDR3 sequences, of which less than 20% are seen a single time; about two fifths belongs to the top ten. Sequences were obtained from blood. The receptors were sampled from a man aged 45-60 years with Graves' ophthalmopathy.

V gene TRBV9 combines with J gene TRBJ1-4; 7 nucleotides line up with TRBD1. The CDR3 totals 13 residues. J was trimmed by 11 bases and V by 8 bases; bases with no gene match: 12. The germline CDR1 and CDR2 sequences are SGDLS and YYNGEE. For the CDR3, the DNA is TGTGCCAGTAACCAGGGGGGATCGGGTAAACTGTTTTTT. This gives the protein CASNQGGSGKLFF.

This clonotype was observed many times. The chain uses TRBV28 and TRBJ2-5; TRBD1 agrees at 8 bases. V lost 2 bases to trimming and J lost 2 bases; unmatched junction nucleotides: 1. CDR3 length: 14 amino acids. Germline CDR1 and CDR2: MDHEN and SYDVKM. The CDR3 DNA is TGTGCCAGCAGTTTACAGGGGGCGCAAGAGACCCAGTACTTC. This translates into CASSLQGAQETQYF. Filled out from reference TRBV28 and TRBJ2-5, the complete variable domain reads DVKVTQSSRYLVKRTGEKVFLECVQDMDHENMFWYRQDPGLGLRLIYFSYDVKMKEKGDIPEGYSVSREKKERFSLILESASTNQTSMYLCASSLQGAQETQYFGPGTRLLVL.

The table lists this clonotype with many counts. The chain is built from TRBV19 and TRBJ1-5; D is uncertain. Germline CDR1 and CDR2: LNHDA and SQIVND (reference sequence). Trimming removed 6 bases from V and 0 bases from J, with 9 bases in between. The CDR3 runs 14 residues. The DNA for the CDR3 is TGTGCCAGTAGCCAGACAAGTAGCAATCAGCCCCAGCATTTT. As protein: CASSQTSSNQPQHF.

V and J are TRBV12-3 or TRBV12-4 and TRBJ1-5, with unresolved D. Trimming took off 3 bases at V and 2 bases at J, with 11 bases between the two ends. The CDR3 is made up of 15 amino acids. CDR3 coding DNA: TGTGCCAGCAGTTTTGGGCAGGTGGGCAATCAGCCCCAGCATTTT. It translates to CASSFGQVGNQPQHF.

The table lists this clonotype with a few counts. The chain uses TRBV20-1 and TRBJ2-5; 9 nucleotides line up with TRBD2. CDR3 length: 14 amino acids. Germline V CDR1 and CDR2: DFQATT, SNEGSKA (reference sequence). J was trimmed by 2 bases and V by 5 bases; bases with no gene match: 6. The CDR3 reads CSAGRLAGQETQYF. The CDR3 DNA follows: TGCAGTGCTGGAAGGCTAGCGGGACAAGAGACCCAGTACTTC.

There are many counts of this clonotype. The gene calls are TRBV30 and TRBJ1-5; no definite D call. V was clipped by 1 base and J by 0 bases, with 10 bases between them. CDR1 GTSNPN and CDR2 SVGIG come from the germline V gene (reference sequence). This CDR3 is built from 15 residues. CDR3 sequence reads: CAWSARLHSNQPQHF. CDR3 sequence (DNA): TGTGCCTGGAGTGCCAGGCTCCATAGCAATCAGCCCCAGCATTTT.

This clonotype appeared a single time. The chain combines TRBV12-3 or TRBV12-4 with TRBJ2-1; 14 bases agree with TRBD2. J gave up 8 bases and V 7 bases, and 10 bases lay outside the gene matches. The CDR3 has 16 residues. The CDR3 here is CASTMTGTSGSHEQFF. Here the CDR3 DNA reads TGTGCCAGCACCATGACCGGGACTAGCGGGAGCCATGAGCAGTTCTTC.

The J gene is TRBJ1-4, the V gene TRBV20-1, with 7 bases that match TRBD1. This CDR3 contains 14 residues. J gave up 7 bases and V 3 bases, and 8 bases lay outside the gene matches. Germline V lookup: CDR1 DFQATT, CDR2 SNEGSKA (reference sequence). The DNA of the CDR3 is TGCAGTGCTAGTGAAGGGGGCTTTGGTGAAAAACTGTTTTTT. It is translated as CSASEGGFGEKLFF.

Of note for this clonotype: An end of the junction differs from the germline gene, which may be a read error. This CDR3 reads CASSFWGRELFF. DNA of the CDR3: TGTGCCAGCAGTTTCTGGGGGAGGGAACTGTTTTTT. The J gene is TRBJ2-2, the V gene TRBV6-2 or TRBV6-3; 7 bases map to TRBD2. Germline V lookup: CDR1 MNHEY, CDR2 SVGEGT. This CDR3 spans 12 amino acids.

This clonotype occurred many times. This chain uses TRBV7-9 with TRBJ2-3; D not certain. Trimming removed 5 bases at V and 0 bases at J, with 21 bases between. Germline CDR1 and CDR2: SEHNR and FQNEAQ (reference sequence). The CDR3 covers 18 residues. The CDR3 is CASSPSPWRSSSTDTQYF. The DNA of the CDR3 is TGTGCCAGCAGCCCCTCCCCTTGGCGATCTAGTAGCACAGATACGCAGTATTTT.

This clonotype was counted between two and nine times. The chain has TRBV27 and TRBJ2-4; no reliable D call. CDR1 is MNHEY, CDR2 SMNVEV, per germline (reference sequence). V lost 5 bases and J lost 5, with 10 bases in between. CDR3 length: 13 residues. CDR3 loop: CASSKGVQNIQYF. CDR3 DNA: TGTGCCAGCAGTAAAGGTGTGCAAAACATTCAGTACTTC.

The rearrangement links TRBV9 to TRBJ1-6; tentatively, D is TRBD1 (5 bases). CDR1 and CDR2 (germline): SGDLS, YYNGEE. Trimming stripped 4 bases from V and 8 bases from J, with 16 bases between. This CDR3 spans 15 amino acids. This CDR3 reads CASSLAQGSDSPLHF. The CDR3 coding sequence is TGTGCCAGCAGCTTAGCTCAGGGCTCGGATTCACCCCTCCACTTT.

The J gene is TRBJ2-5, the V gene TRBV5-1, with no clear D. CDR1 and CDR2 (germline): SGHRS, YFSETQ. The V gene lost 2 bases and the J gene lost 4 bases, with 6 bases spanning the gap. CDR3 length: 12 residues. CDR3 protein: CASSFRSETQYF. The CDR3 nucleotides read TGCGCCAGCAGCTTTCGATCAGAGACCCAGTACTTC.

The chain links TRBV5-1 to TRBJ2-2; 14 positions match TRBD2. The CDR3 contains 17 residues. The germline V gene encodes CDR1 SGHRS and CDR2 YFSETQ. Trimming took 2 bases from V and 6 from J; bases not matched to a gene: 6. The CDR3 loop reads CASSFAGTSGSAGELFF. The CDR3 DNA reads as TGCGCCAGCAGCTTTGCCGGGACTAGCGGGAGCGCCGGGGAGCTGTTTTTT.

This clonotype occurred a few times. This sequence joins TRBV5-6 and TRBJ2-2; D not resolved. The CDR3 has 16 amino acids. Trimming cost V 4 bases and J 0 bases, with 13 bases left between them. Germline-derived CDR1 and CDR2 are SGHDT and YYEEEE. CDR3 nucleotide sequence: TGTGCCAGCAGCCAGCCTCTAAGGTCGAACACCGGGGAGCTGTTTTTT. As protein: CASSQPLRSNTGELFF.

This clonotype appeared many times. The V and J genes are TRBV11-2 and TRBJ1-4; no clear D. The germline CDR1 and CDR2 sequences are SGHAT and FQNNGV. The CDR3 loop spans 13 amino acids. Trimming pared 5 bases from V and 5 bases from J, leaving 9 bases between. The chain's CDR3 is CASSLHGNEKLFF. The DNA of the CDR3 is TGTGCCAGCAGCCTCCACGGAAATGAAAAACTGTTTTTT.

The sample holds many counts of this clonotype. CDR3 region: CASSLGGHADTQYF. CDR3 nucleotide sequence: TGCGCCAGCAGCTTGGGGGGACACGCAGATACGCAGTATTTT. The chain recombines TRBV5-1 with TRBJ2-3; tentatively, D is TRBD1 (6 bases). Germline-derived CDR1 and CDR2 are SGHRS and YFSETQ. The CDR3 length is 14 residues. V was shortened by 0 bases and J by 4 bases, with 9 bases between the two germline ends.

This clonotype occurred many times. V gene TRBV30 combines with J gene TRBJ2-3; D possibly corresponds to TRBD2 (6 bases). Trimming pared 7 bases from V and 9 bases from J, leaving 14 bases between. The CDR3 contains 11 residues. In germline, CDR1 is GTSNPN, CDR2 SVGIG (reference sequence). CDR3 in DNA: TGTGCCTCCCCCAGGGCGGGAACGCAGTATTTT. Translation gives CASPRAGTQYF.

This clonotype appeared many times. Here the CDR3 DNA reads TGTGCCAGCAGCCCCCCCCCGAACACTGAAGCTTTCTTT. It encodes CASSPPPNTEAFF. The chain recombines TRBV6-1 with TRBJ1-1; D is unresolved. This CDR3 is built from 13 residues. Between the trimmed V and J ends, which lost 6 bases and 1 base, there was a span of 9 bases. Germline-derived CDR1 and CDR2 are MNHNS and SASEGT.

This clonotype was counted many times. The chain joins TRBV11-2 to TRBJ2-1, with D possibly matching TRBD1 (7 bases). Trimming stripped 7 bases from V and 6 bases from J, with 25 bases between. The CDR3 extends over 17 amino acids. CDR1 SGHAT and CDR2 FQNNGV come from the germline V gene. As DNA, the CDR3 is TGTGCCAGCAAGAGGCCGACAGGGACTGGGTACGGCAATGAGCAGTTCTTC. It codes for CASKRPTGTGYGNEQFF. Together with reference TRBV11-2 and TRBJ2-1, the CDR3 gives the full variable domain: EAGVAQSPRYKIIEKRQSVAFWCNPISGHATLYWYQQILGQGPKLLIQFQNNGVVDDSQLPKDRFSAERLKGVDSTLKIQPAKLEDSAVYLCASKRPTGTGYGNEQFFGPGTRLTVL.

The rearrangement joins TRBV7-3 to TRBJ1-1; unclear D gene. Germline V gives CDR1 SGHTA, CDR2 FQGTGA. The CDR3 has 15 amino acids. Trimming stripped 3 bases from V and 0 bases from J, with 11 bases between. The CDR3 here is CASSLKLTLNTEAFF. The DNA of the CDR3 is TGTGCCAGCAGCTTGAAGTTGACCTTGAACACTGAAGCTTTCTTT.

The chain links TRBV4-1 to TRBJ2-1, with D hard to call. The CDR3 contains 15 residues. The V gene lost 2 bases and the J gene lost 4 bases, with 12 bases spanning the gap. Germline V gene lookup returns CDR1 MGHRA and CDR2 YSYEKL. Here the CDR3 DNA reads TGCGCCAGCAGCCAAAGGCTCGTTAAATACAATGAGCAGTTCTTC. Protein product: CASSQRLVKYNEQFF.

This clonotype was found many times. The J gene is TRBJ2-7, the V gene TRBV2; 7 bases match TRBD1. Germline-derived CDR1 and CDR2 are SNHLY and FYNNEI. This CDR3 region has 14 residues. Trimming at V came to 8 bases and at J to 0 bases, leaving 7 bases not matched to a gene. The CDR3 loop reads CASSKDRSSYEQYF. The CDR3, as DNA: TGTGCCAGCTCCAAGGACAGGAGCTCCTACGAGCAGTACTTC. The variable domain in full, completed from reference TRBV2 and TRBJ2-7, reads EPEVTQTPSHQVTQMGQEVILRCVPISNHLYFYWYRQILGQKVEFLVSFYNNEISEKSEIFDDQFSVERPDGSNFTLKIRSTKLEDSAMYFCASSKDRSSYEQYFGPGTRLTVT.

The V gene is TRBV6-2 or TRBV6-3, the J gene TRBJ1-5; no reliable D call. The V gene's germline CDR1 is MNHEY and CDR2 SVGEGT. This CDR3 is built from 13 residues. Trimming cost V 1 base and J 8 bases, with 9 bases left between them. This chain's CDR3 is CASSYYGGEPQHF. The DNA for the CDR3 is TGTGCCAGCAGTTACTACGGCGGCGAGCCCCAGCATTTT.